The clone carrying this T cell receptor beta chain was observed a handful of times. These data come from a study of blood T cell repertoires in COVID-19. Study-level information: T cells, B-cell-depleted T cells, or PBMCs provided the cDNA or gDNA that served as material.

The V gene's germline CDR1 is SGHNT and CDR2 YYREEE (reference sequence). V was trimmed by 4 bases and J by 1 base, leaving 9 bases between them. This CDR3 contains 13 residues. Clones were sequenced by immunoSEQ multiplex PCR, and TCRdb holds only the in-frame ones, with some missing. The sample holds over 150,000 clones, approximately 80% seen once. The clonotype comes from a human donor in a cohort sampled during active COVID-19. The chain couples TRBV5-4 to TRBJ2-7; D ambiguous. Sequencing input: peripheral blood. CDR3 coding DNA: TGTGCCAGCAGCCCCGGCGGTTCCTACGAGCAGTACTTC. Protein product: CASSPGGSYEQYF.